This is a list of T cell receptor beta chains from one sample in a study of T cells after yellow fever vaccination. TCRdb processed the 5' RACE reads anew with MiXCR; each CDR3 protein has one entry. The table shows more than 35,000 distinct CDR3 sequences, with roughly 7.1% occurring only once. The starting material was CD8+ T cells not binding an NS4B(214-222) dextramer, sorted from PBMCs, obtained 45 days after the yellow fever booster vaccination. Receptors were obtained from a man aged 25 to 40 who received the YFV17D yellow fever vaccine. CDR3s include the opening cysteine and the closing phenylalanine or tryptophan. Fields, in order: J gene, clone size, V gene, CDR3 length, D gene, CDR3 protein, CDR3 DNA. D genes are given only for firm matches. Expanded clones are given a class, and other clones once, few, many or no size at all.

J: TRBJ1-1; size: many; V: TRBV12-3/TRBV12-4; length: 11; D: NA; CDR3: CASSLGTEAFF; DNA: TGTGCCAGCAGTTTGGGCACTGAAGCTTTCTTT
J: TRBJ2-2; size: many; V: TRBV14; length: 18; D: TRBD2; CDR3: CASSQDSGLARNTGELFF; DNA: TGTGCCAGCAGCCAAGATTCGGGACTAGCGAGAAACACCGGGGAGCTGTTTTTT
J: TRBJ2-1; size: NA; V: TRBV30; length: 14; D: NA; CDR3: CAWSRGPANNEQFF; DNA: TGTGCCTGGAGTCGGGGCCCCGCAAACAATGAGCAGTTCTTC
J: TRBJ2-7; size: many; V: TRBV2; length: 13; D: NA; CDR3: CASSDYRVYEQYF; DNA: TGTGCCAGCAGTGACTACAGGGTTTACGAGCAGTACTTC
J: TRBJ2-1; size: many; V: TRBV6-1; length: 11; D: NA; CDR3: CASSAPGAQFF; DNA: TGTGCCAGCAGTGCCCCCGGGGCGCAGTTCTTC
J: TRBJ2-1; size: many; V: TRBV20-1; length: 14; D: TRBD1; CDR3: CSAPGQGEVDEQFF; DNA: TGCAGTGCCCCGGGACAGGGGGAAGTGGATGAGCAGTTCTTC
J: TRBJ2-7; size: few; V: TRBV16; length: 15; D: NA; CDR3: CASSQPVGSEYEQYF; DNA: TGTGCCAGCAGCCAGCCTGTGGGTTCTGAATACGAGCAGTACTTC
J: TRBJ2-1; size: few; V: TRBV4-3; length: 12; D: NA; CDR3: CASSQFSSEQFF; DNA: TGCGCCAGCAGCCAATTTTCAAGTGAGCAGTTCTTC
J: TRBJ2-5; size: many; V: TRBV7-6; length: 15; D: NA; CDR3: CASSLQRHSGETQYF; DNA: TGTGCCAGCAGCTTACAGAGACATTCCGGGGAGACCCAGTACTTC
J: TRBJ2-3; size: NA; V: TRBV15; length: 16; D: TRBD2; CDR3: CATSVGTSGGLDTQYF; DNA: TGTGCCACCAGCGTCGGGACTAGCGGGGGGCTCGATACGCAGTATTTT
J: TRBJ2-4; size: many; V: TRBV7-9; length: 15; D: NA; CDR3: CASSLGALPKNIQYF; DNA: TGTGCCAGCAGCTTAGGAGCGCTCCCCAAAAACATTCAGTACTTC
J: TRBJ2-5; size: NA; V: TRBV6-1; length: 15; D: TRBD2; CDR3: CASSPLGGRVETQYF; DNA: TGTGCCAGCAGTCCCCTGGGCGGGAGGGTTGAGACCCAGTACTTC
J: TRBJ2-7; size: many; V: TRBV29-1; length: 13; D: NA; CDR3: CSVDRGSSYEQYF; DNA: TGCAGCGTTGATAGGGGAAGTTCCTACGAGCAGTACTTC
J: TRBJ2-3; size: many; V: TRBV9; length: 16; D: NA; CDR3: CASSVEPGYSTDTQYF; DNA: TGTGCCAGCAGCGTAGAACCGGGATACAGCACAGATACGCAGTATTTT
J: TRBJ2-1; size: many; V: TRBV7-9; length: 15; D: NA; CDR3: CASSLGMSSYNEQFF; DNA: TGTGCCAGCAGCTTAGGCATGAGCTCCTACAATGAGCAGTTCTTC
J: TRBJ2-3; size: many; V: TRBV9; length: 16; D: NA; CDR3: CASSPTSTSYTDTQYF; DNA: TGTGCCAGCAGCCCGACTTCTACTTCCTACACAGATACGCAGTATTTT
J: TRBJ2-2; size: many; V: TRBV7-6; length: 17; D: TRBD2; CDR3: CASSPFLAGGENGELFF; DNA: TGTGCCAGCAGCCCATTCCTAGCGGGGGGTGAAAACGGGGAGCTGTTTTTT
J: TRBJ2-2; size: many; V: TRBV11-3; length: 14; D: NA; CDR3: CASSYRRNTGELFF; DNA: TGTGCCAGCAGCTACCGGCGGAACACCGGGGAGCTGTTTTTT
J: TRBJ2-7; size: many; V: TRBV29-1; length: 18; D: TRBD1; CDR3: CSVEGETGGAGRGWEQYF; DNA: TGCAGCGTTGAAGGGGAAACAGGGGGCGCCGGGCGGGGCTGGGAGCAGTACTTC
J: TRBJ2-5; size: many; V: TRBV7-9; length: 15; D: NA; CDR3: CASNRGKLDQETQYF; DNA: TGTGCCAGCAACCGGGGGAAGCTGGACCAAGAGACCCAGTACTTC
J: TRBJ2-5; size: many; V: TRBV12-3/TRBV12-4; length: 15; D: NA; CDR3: CASTPRSGYEETQYF; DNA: TGTGCCAGCACCCCGAGGAGCGGGTATGAAGAGACCCAGTACTTC
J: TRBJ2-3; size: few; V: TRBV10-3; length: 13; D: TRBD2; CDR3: CATRSGSADTQYF; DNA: TGTGCCACGCGAAGCGGGAGTGCAGATACGCAGTATTTT
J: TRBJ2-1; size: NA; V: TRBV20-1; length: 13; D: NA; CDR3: CSASRVLGNEQFF; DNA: TGCAGTGCTAGCCGGGTCTTGGGCAATGAGCAGTTCTTC
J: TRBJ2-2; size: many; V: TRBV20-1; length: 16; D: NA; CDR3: CSARDLRFSNTGELFF; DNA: TGCAGTGCTAGAGATCTGAGATTTTCGAACACCGGGGAGCTGTTTTTT
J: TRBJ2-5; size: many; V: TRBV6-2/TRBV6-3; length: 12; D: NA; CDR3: CASRNNQETQYF; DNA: TGTGCCAGCAGAAACAATCAAGAGACCCAGTACTTC
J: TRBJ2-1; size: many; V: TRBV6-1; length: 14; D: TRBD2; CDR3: CASSNSGNPYEQFF; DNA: TGTGCCAGCAGTAATAGCGGGAACCCCTATGAGCAGTTCTTC
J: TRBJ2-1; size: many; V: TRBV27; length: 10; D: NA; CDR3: CASGPNEQFF; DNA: TGTGCCAGCGGGCCCAATGAGCAGTTCTTC
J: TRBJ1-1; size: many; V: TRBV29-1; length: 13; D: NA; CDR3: CSVDLGGGTEAFF; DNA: TGCAGCGTTGATCTGGGAGGGGGCACTGAAGCTTTCTTT
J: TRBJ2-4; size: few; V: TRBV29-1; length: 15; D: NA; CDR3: CSVERDFGTGNIQYF; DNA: TGCAGCGTTGAAAGGGACTTCGGGACGGGAAACATTCAGTACTTC
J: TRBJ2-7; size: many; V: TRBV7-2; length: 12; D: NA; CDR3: CASSIDPYEQYF; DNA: TGTGCCAGCAGCATAGACCCCTACGAGCAGTACTTC
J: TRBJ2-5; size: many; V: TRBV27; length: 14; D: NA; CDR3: CASSLTGYQETQYF; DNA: TGTGCCAGCAGTCTCACAGGGTACCAAGAGACCCAGTACTTC
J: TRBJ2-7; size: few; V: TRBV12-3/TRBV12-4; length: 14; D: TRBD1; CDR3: CASSLTGGGYEQYF; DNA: TGTGCCAGCAGTTTGACAGGGGGCGGCTACGAGCAGTACTTC
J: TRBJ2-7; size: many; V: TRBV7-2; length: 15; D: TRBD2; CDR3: CASSFHSGSSYEQYF; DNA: TGTGCCAGCAGCTTCCATAGCGGGAGTTCCTACGAGCAGTACTTC
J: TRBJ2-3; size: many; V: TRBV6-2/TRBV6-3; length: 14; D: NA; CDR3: CASSSSGGTDTQYF; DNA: TGTGCCAGCAGTTCAAGCGGTGGCACAGATACGCAGTATTTT
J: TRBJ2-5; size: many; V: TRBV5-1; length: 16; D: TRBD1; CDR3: CASSLGTGGKGETQYF; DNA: TGCGCCAGCAGCTTAGGCACAGGGGGTAAAGGAGAGACCCAGTACTTC
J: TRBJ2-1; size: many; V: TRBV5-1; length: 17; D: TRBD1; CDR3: CASSPSGGSIVTDEQFF; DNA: TGCGCCAGCAGCCCTTCAGGGGGCAGTATTGTGACCGATGAGCAGTTCTTC
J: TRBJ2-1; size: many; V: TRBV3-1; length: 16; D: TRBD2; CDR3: CASSQELAGARNEQFF; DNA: TGTGCCAGCAGCCAAGAACTAGCGGGAGCCCGCAATGAGCAGTTCTTC
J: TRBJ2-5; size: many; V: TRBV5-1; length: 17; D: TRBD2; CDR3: CASSLARMREEEETQYF; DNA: TGCGCCAGCAGCTTGGCCAGGATGCGGGAGGAGGAAGAGACCCAGTACTTC
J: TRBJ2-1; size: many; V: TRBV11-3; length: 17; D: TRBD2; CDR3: CASSSRLAGDVNNEQFF; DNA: TGTGCCAGCAGCTCCCGACTAGCGGGAGACGTCAACAATGAGCAGTTCTTC
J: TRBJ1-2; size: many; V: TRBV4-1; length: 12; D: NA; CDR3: CASSQGTVSYTF; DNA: TGCGCCAGCAGCCAAGGGACAGTGAGCTACACCTTC
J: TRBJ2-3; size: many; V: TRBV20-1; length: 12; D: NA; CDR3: CSAREQGFTQYF; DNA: TGCAGTGCTAGAGAACAGGGTTTTACGCAGTATTTT
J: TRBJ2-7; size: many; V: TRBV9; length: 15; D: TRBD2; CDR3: CASSVGTSGMHEQYF; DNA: TGTGCCAGCAGCGTTGGGACTAGCGGGATGCACGAGCAGTACTTC
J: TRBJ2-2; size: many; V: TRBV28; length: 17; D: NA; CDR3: CASSPLLTRLGTGELFF; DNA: TGTGCCAGCAGTCCCCTCCTGACTAGGCTGGGAACCGGGGAGCTGTTTTTT
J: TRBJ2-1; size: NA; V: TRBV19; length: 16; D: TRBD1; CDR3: CASSNSGGSSYNEQFF; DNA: TGTGCCAGTAGCAATTCAGGGGGTAGCTCCTACAATGAGCAGTTCTTC
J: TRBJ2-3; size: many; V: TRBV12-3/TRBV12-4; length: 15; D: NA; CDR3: CASSFGGRGRDTQYF; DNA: TGTGCCAGCAGTTTTGGCGGCAGGGGTAGGGATACGCAGTATTTT
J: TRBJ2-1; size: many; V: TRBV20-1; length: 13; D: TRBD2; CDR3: CSARGLAGLEQFF; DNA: TGCAGTGCTAGAGGACTAGCGGGACTAGAGCAGTTCTTC
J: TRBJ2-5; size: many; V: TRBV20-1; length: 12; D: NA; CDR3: CSGEDLQETQYF; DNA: TGCAGTGGGGAAGACCTCCAAGAGACCCAGTACTTC
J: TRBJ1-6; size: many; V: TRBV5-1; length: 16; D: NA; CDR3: CASSLEGDVGISPLHF; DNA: TGCGCCAGCAGCTTGGAGGGGGATGTGGGGATTTCACCCCTCCACTTT
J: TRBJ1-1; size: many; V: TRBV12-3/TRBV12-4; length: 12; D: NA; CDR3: CATSNWGTEAFF; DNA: TGTGCCACCTCCAACTGGGGAACTGAAGCTTTCTTT
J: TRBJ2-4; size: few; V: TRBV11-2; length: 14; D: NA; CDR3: CASSYTGPEGIQYF; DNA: TGTGCCAGCAGCTACACGGGGCCTGAGGGCATTCAGTACTTC
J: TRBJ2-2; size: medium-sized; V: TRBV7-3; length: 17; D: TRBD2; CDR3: CASSLMAGDLATGELFF; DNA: TGTGCCAGCAGCTTAATGGCGGGAGATCTGGCTACCGGGGAGCTGTTTTTT
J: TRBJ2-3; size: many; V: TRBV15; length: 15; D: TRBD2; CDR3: CATSSWTSDTDTQYF; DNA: TGTGCCACCAGTTCTTGGACTAGCGACACAGATACGCAGTATTTT
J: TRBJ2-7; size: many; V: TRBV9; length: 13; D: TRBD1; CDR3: CASSPGQPYEQYF; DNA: TGTGCCAGCAGCCCGGGACAGCCCTACGAGCAGTACTTC
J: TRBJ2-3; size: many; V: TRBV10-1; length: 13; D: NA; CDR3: CASSGASTDTQYF; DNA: TGCGCCAGCAGTGGGGCGAGCACAGATACGCAGTATTTT